In its sample, the clone carrying this T cell receptor (beta chain) was seen a few times. What it binds is unknown. The data were taken from a study of T-cell memory formation after mild COVID-19. Overall study: Largely donor-specific TCR clusters were found.

CDR3 length: 13 residues. V lost 8 bases, J lost 5 bases, and 15 bases lay in between. The germline V gene encodes CDR1 MGHRA and CDR2 YSYEKL. It was 5'RACE with constant-segment primers that produced the TCR alpha and TCR beta cDNA libraries, which carried sample barcodes and UMIs. Each CDR3 protein is one row after TCRdb ran MiXCR on the 5' RACE reads. The repertoire holds about 430,000 distinct CDR3 sequences, with approximately 24% as singletons. Study-level findings and limits: While clones contracting from day 15 to 85 were balanced between CD4 and CD8, later expanders leaned CD4+. Mainly CM and EM harbored the contracting CD4+ clones; mainly EMRA harbored the CD8+ ones.

V gene TRBV4-1 combines with J gene TRBJ1-1; the D gene is possibly TRBD1 (5 bases). This receptor was obtained from an adult woman who had mild COVID-19 (a few samples of this study predate the infection). Cell type and time point are not known. The sequenced sample consisted of PBMCs or a T cell subset sorted from them (not recorded which). The CDR3, as DNA: TGCGCCAGCTCGGGACCGAGGGGTACTGAAGCTTTCTTT. Its protein is CASSGPRGTEAFF.